This paragraph reports one T cell receptor beta chain. No antigen is known for it. The sample comes from a study of monozygotic twins with inflammatory bowel disease (dated by TCRdb to the late 2010s). At the level of the whole study: The complete study included approximately 28 monozygotic twin pairs: 19 IBD-discordant Danish pairs and nine German pairs, of which four were IBD-concordant and five were IBD-discordant. Each individual had, on average, about 151 000 unique TCRalpha sequences and 181 000 unique TCRbeta sequences available for analysis. The search for disease-associated traits relied mainly on comparing IBD patients with their genetically identical healthy co-twins within discordant pairs.

From each donor, an approximately 2.3 ml peripheral blood sample was collected into PAXgene tubes and kept at -80 degrees C. Total RNA was isolated from whole blood with the PAXgene blood miRNA kit on an automated QIAcube, without T cell sorting. Peripheral blood from monozygotic twin pairs who were concordant or discordant for inflammatory bowel disease underwent deep TCRalpha and TCRbeta repertoire profiling using unique molecular barcoding. Smoking habits were recorded for all twin pairs, and each individual was classified as a current, former or never smoker. The study at large found these results: Compared with healthy twins, IBD patients shared fewer clonotypes with other individuals, and the difference was most pronounced in patients with signs of disease activity. TCRbeta repertoire diversity, by inverse Simpson index, was decreased in IBD patients compared with their healthy co-twins. No single strong signal or clonotype linked to IBD turned up in the results, so the idea that one exists was not supported. Repertoire similarity did not differ between concordant and discordant twins, which could be due to limited statistical power. Because patients received different immunosuppressive treatments, the repertoires may have picked up extra background noise and variability between individuals. Distinction between different T cell subtypes could not be achieved in the analysis.

CDR3 length: 16 amino acids, cysteine to phenylalanine. The record lacks a DNA sequence. Taken from the germline V gene, the CDR1 and CDR2 loops are SGHTA and FQGNSA. Library construction relied on 5' RACE. For each TCR library, roughly 3,600 ng of total RNA was used. cDNA was synthesized with SMARTScribe reverse transcriptase in eight separate reactions per sample. During cDNA synthesis, template switching introduced unique molecular identifiers that contained a 6-nucleotide sample barcode. TCRalpha and TCRbeta cDNA was amplified by two nested PCRs of about 15 and 9 cycles, with bead purification after each PCR. Before amplification, the cDNA was both treated with uracil DNA-glycosylase and purified with the QIAquick PCR purification kit. The second PCR added Illumina TruSeq-compatible adapters along with sample-specific barcodes. Library quality and concentration were assessed using TapeStation and Qubit, and 4.5 to 6.5 ng of each library was pooled. The pooled libraries were sequenced with 2 x 100 bp reads and custom sequencing primers on an Illumina HiSeq2500 single-index Rapid Run. On the authors' methods: PCR and sequencing errors were corrected by UMI-based consensus assembly using MiGEC version 1.2.6. MiXCR version 2.1.1 was used for V(D)J alignment, clonotype assembly and CDR3 extraction. Normalisation of gene usage, clonotype sharing and MAIT/NKT TCR abundance was achieved by analysing the top 1000, 10 000 and 20 000 clonotypes per sample. After downsampling to 27 000 UMIs, diversity was calculated as the inverse Simpson index using the vegan R package. Statistical testing used paired Mann-Whitney U tests on the discordant twin pairs and applied Benjamini-Hochberg correction for multiple testing. TCRdb reprocessed the reads and lists each CDR3 protein sequence as a single entry, with no DNA. TCRdb's processing, not the authors', yielded these V and J calls. The table for this sample shows about 380,000 distinct CDR3 sequences. Jointly, the top ten make up just over 2.5% of the sample.

Sample: blood. This sequence uses TRBV7-2 and TRBJ2-7; TCRdb indicates TRBD1, and absent DNA this call remains unverified. This sequence originates from a human donor with ulcerative colitis or Crohn's disease, or a healthy co-twin of an affected twin (not recorded which). The CDR3 amino acid sequence is: CASSLAEGTGGYEQYF. Reference TRBV7-2 and TRBJ2-7 proteins supply the regions before and after the CDR3; the full variable domain is: GAGVSQSPSNKVTEKGKDVELRCDPISGHTALYWYRQSLGQGLEFLIYFQGNSAPDKSGLPSDRFSAERTGGSVSTLTIQRTQQEDSAVYLCASSLAEGTGGYEQYFGPGTRLTVT.